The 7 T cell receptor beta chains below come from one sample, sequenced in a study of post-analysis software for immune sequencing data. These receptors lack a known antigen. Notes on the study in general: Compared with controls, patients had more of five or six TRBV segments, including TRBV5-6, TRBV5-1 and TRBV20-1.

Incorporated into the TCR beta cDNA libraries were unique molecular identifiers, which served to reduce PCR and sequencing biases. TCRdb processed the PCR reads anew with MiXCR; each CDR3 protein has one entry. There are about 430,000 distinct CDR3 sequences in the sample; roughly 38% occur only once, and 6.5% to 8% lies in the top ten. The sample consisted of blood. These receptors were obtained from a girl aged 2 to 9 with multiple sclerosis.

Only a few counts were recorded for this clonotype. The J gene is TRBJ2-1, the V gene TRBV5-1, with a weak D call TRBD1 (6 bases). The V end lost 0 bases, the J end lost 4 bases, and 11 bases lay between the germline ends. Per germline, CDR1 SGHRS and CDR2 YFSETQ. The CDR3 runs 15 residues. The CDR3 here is CASSLERTEYNEQFF. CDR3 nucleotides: TGCGCCAGCAGCTTGGAGCGGACAGAGTACAATGAGCAGTTCTTC.

For the CDR3, the DNA is TGCGCCAGCAGCCAAGTGCTAAGGGTCAGTAGCGACTACAATGAGCAGTTCTTC. Translation: CASSQVLRVSSDYNEQFF. This rearrangement joins TRBV4-1 to TRBJ2-1, with D possibly TRBD2 on 5 matching bases. The CDR3 has 18 residues. V was clipped by 1 base and J by 3 bases, with 19 bases between them. Germline V gene lookup returns CDR1 MGHRA and CDR2 YSYEKL.

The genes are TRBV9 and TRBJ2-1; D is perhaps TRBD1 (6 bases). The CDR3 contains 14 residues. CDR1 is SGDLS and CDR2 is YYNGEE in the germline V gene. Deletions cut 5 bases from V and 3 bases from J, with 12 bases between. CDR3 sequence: CASSTGTIYNEQFF. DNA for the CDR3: TGTGCCAGCAGTACAGGGACCATCTACAATGAGCAGTTCTTC.

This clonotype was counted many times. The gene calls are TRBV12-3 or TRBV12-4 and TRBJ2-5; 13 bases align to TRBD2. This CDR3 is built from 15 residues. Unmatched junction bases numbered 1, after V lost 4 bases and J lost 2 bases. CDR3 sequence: CASSSGLAGQETQYF. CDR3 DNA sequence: TGTGCCAGCAGTTCGGGACTAGCGGGGCAAGAGACCCAGTACTTC.

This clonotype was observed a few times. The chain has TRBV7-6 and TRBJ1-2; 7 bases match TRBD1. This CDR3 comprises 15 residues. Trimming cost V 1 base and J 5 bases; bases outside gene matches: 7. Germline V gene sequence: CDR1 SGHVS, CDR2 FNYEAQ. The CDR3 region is CASSLEGTGQYGYTF. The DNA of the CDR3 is TGTGCCAGCAGCTTAGAGGGGACGGGACAGTATGGCTACACCTTC.

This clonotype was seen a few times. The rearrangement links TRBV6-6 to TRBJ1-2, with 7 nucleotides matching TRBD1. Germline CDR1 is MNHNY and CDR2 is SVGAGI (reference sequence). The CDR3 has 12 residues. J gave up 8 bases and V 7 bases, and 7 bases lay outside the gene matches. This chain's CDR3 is CASNQGVDGYTF. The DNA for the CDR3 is TGTGCCAGCAACCAGGGGGTAGACGGCTACACCTTC.

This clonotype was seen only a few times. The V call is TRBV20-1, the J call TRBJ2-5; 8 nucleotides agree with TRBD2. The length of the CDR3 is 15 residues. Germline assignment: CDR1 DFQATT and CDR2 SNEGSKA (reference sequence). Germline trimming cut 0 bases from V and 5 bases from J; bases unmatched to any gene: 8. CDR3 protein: CSARDSSGGRETQYF. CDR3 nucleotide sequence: TGCAGTGCTAGAGATTCCAGCGGGGGTAGGGAGACCCAGTACTTC.